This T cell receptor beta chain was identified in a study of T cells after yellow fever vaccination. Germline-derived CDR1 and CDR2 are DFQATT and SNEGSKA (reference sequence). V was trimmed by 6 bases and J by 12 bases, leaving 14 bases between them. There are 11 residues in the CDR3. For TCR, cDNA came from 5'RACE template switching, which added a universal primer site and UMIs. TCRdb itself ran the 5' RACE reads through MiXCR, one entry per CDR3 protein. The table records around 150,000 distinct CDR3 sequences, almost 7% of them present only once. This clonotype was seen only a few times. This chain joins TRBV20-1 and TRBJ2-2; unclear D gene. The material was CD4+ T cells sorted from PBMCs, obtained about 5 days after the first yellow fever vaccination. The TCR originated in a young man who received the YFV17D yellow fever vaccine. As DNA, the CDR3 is TGCAGTGCGGTCGACCAGAGGAAGCTGTTTTTT. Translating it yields CSAVDQRKLFF.